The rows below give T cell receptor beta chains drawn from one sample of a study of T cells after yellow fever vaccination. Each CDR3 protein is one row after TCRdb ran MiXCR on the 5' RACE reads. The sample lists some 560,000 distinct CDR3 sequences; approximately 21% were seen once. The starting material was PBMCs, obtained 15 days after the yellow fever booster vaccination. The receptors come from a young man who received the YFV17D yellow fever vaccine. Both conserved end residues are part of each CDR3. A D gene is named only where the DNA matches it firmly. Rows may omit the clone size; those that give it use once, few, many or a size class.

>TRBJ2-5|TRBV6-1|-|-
TGTGCCAGCAGTCCAAGCACGGGGGCAGGGGAGACCCAGTACTTC
CASSPSTGAGETQYF
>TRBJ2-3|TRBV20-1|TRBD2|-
TGCAGTGCTAGAGAGGGGAGGAGCGGGAACACAGATACGCAGTATTTT
CSAREGRSGNTDTQYF
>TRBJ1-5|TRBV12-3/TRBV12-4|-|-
TGTGCCAGCAGGGGGGAGGGCAGTCAGCCCCAGCATTTT
CASRGEGSQPQHF
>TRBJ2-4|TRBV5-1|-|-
TGCGCCAGCCCTGAGGGACGGGTCAAAAACATTCAGTACTTC
CASPEGRVKNIQYF
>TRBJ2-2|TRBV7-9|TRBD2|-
TGTGCCAGCAGCCCAAACCAGCGGGAGGGCACCGGGGAGCTGTTTTTT
CASSPNQREGTGELFF
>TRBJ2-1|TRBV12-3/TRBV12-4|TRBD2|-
TGTGCCAGCAGTCCATCCGGGACTAGTTTCTACAATGAGCAGTTCTTC
CASSPSGTSFYNEQFF
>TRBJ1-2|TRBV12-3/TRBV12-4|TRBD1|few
TGTGCCAGCAGTTTACGGGTGGGGCTTACAGGGGGCACCTATGGCTACACCTTC
CASSLRVGLTGGTYGYTF
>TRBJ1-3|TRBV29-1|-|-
TGCAGCGTTGAGTCAGGGCCCGGAAACACCATATATTTT
CSVESGPGNTIYF
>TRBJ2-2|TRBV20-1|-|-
TGCAGTGCTAGAGATGTGTCAACCGGGGAGCTGTTTTTT
CSARDVSTGELFF
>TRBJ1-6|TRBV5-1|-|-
TGCGCCAGCAGCCCTGCGCCCACGACCGATTCACCCCTCCACTTT
CASSPAPTTDSPLHF
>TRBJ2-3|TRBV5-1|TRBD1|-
TGCGCCAGCAGCGCGGGACAGGCGATCACAGATACGCAGTATTTT
CASSAGQAITDTQYF
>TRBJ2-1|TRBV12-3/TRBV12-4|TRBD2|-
TGTGCCAGCAGTTTCCCTACCGGGACTAGCGGGCCCAGCTCCTACAATGAGCAGTTCTTC
CASSFPTGTSGPSSYNEQFF
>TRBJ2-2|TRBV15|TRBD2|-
TGTGCCACCAGCAGAGTCCCTAGCGGGAACACCGGGGAGCTGTTTTTT
CATSRVPSGNTGELFF
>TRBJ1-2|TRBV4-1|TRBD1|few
TGCGCCAGCCACGGACAGGGGCAGGGCTACACCTTC
CASHGQGQGYTF
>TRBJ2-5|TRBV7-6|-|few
TGTGCCAGCAGCTTCCGCCGAGAGACCCAGTACTTC
CASSFRRETQYF
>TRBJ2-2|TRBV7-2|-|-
TGTGCCAGCAGCTTCAATTCCCTAGCCATCGGGGAGCTGTTTTTT
CASSFNSLAIGELFF
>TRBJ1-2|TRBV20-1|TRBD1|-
TGCAGTGCGCCGGGACAGGGCAACTATGGCTACACCTTC
CSAPGQGNYGYTF
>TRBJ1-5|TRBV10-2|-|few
TGCGCCAGCAGTGCAGGGAGATGGGGCAATCAGCCCCAGCATTTT
CASSAGRWGNQPQHF
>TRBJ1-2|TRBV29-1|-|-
TGCAGCGTTGAAGGGTCGAATGGCTACACCTTC
CSVEGSNGYTF
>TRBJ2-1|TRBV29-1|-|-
TGCATCGTTGAGATAGGGGAAAATGAGCAGTTCTTC
CIVEIGENEQFF
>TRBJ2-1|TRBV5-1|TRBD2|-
TGCGCCAGCAGCGGGACTAGCGGAGCTTACAATGAGCAGTTCTTC
CASSGTSGAYNEQFF
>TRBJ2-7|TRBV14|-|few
TGTGCCAGCAGCCAAAGAGGGCAGGGCTACGAGCAGTACTTC
CASSQRGQGYEQYF
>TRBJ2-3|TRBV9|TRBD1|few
TGTGCCAGCAGCGTAGGTTTGGGACAGGGATTGGATACGCAGTATTTT
CASSVGLGQGLDTQYF
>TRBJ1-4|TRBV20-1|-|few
TGCAGTGCTCCCACTCCCGAGAAAAATGAAAAACTGTTTTTT
CSAPTPEKNEKLFF
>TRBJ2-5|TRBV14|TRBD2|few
TGTGCCAGCAGCCAGGGACTAGCGCAGCAAGAGACCCAGTACTTC
CASSQGLAQQETQYF
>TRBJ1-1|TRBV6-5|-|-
TGTGCCAGCAGCGAGCAGGGCACTGAAGCTTTCTTT
CASSEQGTEAFF
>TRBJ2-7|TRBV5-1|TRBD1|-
TGCGCCAGCAGCGGGTGGACAGGCAGCAAAGACGAGCAGTACTTC
CASSGWTGSKDEQYF
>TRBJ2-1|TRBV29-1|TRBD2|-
TGCAGCGTCGCTTTAGGGAGGGAGGATGAGCAGTTCTTC
CSVALGREDEQFF
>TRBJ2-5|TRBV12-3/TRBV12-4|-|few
TGTGCCAGCAGCTGGAGCGAGACCCAGTACTTC
CASSWSETQYF
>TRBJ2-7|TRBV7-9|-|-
TGTGCCAGCGAGAGAGGTCTTGACAGGCTACGGGGGTACGAGCAGTACTTC
CASERGLDRLRGYEQYF
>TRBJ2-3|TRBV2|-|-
TGTGCCAGCAGTGCCCCGGATACGCAGTATTTT
CASSAPDTQYF
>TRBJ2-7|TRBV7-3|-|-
TGTGCCAGCAGCTCCCTCCGGGGCGAGAACTACGAGCAGTACTTC
CASSSLRGENYEQYF
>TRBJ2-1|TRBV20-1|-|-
TGCAGTGCACCTATACCGCCAGGGGACAATGAGCAGTTCTTC
CSAPIPPGDNEQFF
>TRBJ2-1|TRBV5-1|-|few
TGCGCCAGCAGCAAGGACTCGAGCTCCTACAATGAGCAGTTCTTC
CASSKDSSSYNEQFF
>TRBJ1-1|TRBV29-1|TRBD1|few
TGCAGCGGGGGACAGGGAAAGACTGAAGCTTTCTTT
CSGGQGKTEAFF
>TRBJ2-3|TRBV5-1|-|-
TGCGCCAGCAGACGTGAGGGCGCAGATACGCAGTATTTT
CASRREGADTQYF
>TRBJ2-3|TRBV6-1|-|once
TGTGCCAGCAGTGTAGGGTTGGCAGATACGCAGTATTTT
CASSVGLADTQYF
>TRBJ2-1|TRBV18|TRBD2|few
TGTGCCAGCTCACCAAAGCGGGAGGGCCCTTACAATGAGCAGTTCTTC
CASSPKREGPYNEQFF
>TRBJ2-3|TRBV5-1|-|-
TGCGCCAGCACCCAAGGAACAGATACGCAGTATTTT
CASTQGTDTQYF
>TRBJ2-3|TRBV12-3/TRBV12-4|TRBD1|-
TGTGCCAGCAGTCGGACAGGGAAAGATACGCAGTATTTT
CASSRTGKDTQYF